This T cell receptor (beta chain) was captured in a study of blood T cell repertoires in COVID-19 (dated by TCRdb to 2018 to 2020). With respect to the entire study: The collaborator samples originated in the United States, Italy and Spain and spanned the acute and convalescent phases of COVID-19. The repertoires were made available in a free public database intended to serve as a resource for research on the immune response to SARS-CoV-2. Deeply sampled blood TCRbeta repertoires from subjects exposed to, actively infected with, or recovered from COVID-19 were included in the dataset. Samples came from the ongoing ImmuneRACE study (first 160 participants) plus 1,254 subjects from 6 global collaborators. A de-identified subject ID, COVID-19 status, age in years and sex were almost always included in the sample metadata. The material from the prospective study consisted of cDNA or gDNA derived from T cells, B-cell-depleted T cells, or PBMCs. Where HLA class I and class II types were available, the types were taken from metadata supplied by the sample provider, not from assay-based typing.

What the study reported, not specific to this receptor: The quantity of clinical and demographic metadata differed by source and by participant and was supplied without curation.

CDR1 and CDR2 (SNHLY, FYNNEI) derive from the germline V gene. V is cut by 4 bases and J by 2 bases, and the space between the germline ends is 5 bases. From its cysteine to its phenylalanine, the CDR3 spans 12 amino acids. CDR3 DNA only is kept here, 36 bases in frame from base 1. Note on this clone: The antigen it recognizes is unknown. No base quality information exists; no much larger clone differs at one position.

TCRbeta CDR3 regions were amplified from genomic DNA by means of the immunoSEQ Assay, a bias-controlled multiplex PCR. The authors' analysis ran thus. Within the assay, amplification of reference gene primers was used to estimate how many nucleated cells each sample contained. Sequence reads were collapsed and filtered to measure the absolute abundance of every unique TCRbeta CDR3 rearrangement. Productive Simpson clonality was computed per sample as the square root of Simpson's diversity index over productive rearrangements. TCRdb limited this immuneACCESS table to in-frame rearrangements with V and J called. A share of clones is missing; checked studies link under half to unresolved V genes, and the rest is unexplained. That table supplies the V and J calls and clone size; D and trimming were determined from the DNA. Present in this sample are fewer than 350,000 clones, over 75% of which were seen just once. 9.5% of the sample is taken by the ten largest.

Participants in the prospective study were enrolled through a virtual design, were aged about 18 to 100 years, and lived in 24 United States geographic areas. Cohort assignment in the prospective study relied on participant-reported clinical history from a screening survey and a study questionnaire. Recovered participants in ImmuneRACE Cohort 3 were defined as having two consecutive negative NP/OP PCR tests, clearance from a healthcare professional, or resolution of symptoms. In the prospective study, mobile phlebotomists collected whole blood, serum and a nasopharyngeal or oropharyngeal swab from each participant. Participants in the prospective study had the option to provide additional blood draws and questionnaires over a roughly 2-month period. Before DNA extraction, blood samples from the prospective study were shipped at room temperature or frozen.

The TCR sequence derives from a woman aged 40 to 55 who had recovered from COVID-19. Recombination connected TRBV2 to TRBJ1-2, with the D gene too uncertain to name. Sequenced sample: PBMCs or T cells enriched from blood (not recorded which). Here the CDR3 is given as CASSARNYGYTF. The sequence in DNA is TGTGCCAGCAGTGCCAGGAACTATGGCTACACCTTC. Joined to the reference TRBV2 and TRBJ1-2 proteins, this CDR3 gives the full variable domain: EPEVTQTPSHQVTQMGQEVILRCVPISNHLYFYWYRQILGQKVEFLVSFYNNEISEKSEIFDDQFSVERPDGSNFTLKIRSTKLEDSAMYFCASSARNYGYTFGSGTRLTVV.